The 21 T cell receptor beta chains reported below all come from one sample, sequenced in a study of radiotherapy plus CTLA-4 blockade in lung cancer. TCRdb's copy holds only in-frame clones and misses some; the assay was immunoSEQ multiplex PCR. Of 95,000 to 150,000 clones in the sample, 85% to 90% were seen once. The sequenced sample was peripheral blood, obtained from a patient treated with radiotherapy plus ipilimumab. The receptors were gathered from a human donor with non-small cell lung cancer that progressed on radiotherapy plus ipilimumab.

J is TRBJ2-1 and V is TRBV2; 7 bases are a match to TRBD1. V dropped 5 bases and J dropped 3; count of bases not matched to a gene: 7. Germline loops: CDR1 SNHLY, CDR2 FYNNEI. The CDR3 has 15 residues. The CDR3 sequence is CASSLRDSYYNEQFF. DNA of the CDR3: TGTGCCAGCAGTCTCCGGGACAGCTACTACAATGAGCAGTTCTTC.

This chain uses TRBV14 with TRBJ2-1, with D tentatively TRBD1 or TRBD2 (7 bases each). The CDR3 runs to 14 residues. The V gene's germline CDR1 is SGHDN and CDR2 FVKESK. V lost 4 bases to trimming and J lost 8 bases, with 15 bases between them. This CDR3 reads CASSPRGGPDEQFF. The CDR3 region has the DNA TGTGCCAGCAGCCCCAGGGGGGGGCCGGATGAGCAGTTCTTC.

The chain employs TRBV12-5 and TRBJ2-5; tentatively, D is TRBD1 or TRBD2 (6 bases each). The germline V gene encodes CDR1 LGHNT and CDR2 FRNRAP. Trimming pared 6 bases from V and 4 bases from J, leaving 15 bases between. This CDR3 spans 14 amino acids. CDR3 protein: CASGLLEGGETQYF. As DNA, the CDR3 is TGTGCTAGTGGATTGCTGGAGGGGGGAGAGACCCAGTACTTC. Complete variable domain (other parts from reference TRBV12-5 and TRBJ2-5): DARVTQTPRHKVTEMGQEVTMRCQPILGHNTVFWYRQTMMQGLELLAYFRNRAPLDDSGMPKDRFSAEMPDATLATLKIQPSEPRDSAVYFCASGLLEGGETQYFGPGTRLLVL.

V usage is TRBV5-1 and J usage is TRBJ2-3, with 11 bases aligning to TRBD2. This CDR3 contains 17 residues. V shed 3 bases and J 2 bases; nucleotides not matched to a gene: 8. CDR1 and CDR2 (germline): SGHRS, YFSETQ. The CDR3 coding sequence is TGCGCCAGCAGCTGGAACCCTAGCGGGGGGTACACAGATACGCAGTATTTT. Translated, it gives CASSWNPSGGYTDTQYF.

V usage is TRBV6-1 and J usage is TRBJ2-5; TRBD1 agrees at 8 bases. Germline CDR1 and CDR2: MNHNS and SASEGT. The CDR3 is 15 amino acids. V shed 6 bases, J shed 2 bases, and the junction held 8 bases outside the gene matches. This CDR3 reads CASRPGGPGQETQYF. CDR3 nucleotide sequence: TGTGCCAGCAGACCAGGGGGCCCGGGGCAAGAGACCCAGTACTTC.

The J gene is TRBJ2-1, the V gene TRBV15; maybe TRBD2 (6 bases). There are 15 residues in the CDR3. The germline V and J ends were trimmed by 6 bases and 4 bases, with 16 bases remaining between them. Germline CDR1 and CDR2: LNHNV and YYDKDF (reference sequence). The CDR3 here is CATRAPGVGYNEQFF. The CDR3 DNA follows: TGTGCCACCAGGGCCCCGGGAGTCGGGTACAATGAGCAGTTCTTC.

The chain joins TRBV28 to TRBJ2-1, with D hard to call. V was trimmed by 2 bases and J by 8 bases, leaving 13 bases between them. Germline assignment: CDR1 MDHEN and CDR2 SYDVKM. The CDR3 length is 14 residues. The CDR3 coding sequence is TGTGCCAGCAGTTTAGTGACCCCACGGCATGAGCAGTTCTTC. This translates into CASSLVTPRHEQFF.

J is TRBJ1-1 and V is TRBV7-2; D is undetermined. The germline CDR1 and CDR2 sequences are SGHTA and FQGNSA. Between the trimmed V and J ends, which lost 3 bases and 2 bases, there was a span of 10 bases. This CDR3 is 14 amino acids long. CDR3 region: CASSLRRANTEAFF. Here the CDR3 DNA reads TGTGCCAGCAGCTTGCGGAGGGCTAACACTGAAGCTTTCTTT. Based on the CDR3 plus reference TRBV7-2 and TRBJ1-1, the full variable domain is GAGVSQSPSNKVTEKGKDVELRCDPISGHTALYWYRQSLGQGLEFLIYFQGNSAPDKSGLPSDRFSAERTGGSVSTLTIQRTQQEDSAVYLCASSLRRANTEAFFGQGTRLTVV.

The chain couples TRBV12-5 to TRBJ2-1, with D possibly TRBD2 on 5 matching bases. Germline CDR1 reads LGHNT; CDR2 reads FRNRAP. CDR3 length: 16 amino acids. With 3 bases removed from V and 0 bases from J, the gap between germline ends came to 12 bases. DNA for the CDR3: TGTGCTAGTGGTTTTAGTTTGAGGGTCTCCTACAATGAGCAGTTCTTC. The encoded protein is CASGFSLRVSYNEQFF.

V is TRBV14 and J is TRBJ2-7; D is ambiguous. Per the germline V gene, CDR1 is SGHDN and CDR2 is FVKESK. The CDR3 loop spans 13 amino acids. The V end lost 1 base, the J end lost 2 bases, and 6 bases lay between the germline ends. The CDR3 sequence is CASSQVLAYEQYF. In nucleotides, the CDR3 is TGTGCCAGCAGCCAAGTGCTAGCCTACGAGCAGTACTTC.

The CDR3 DNA reads TGTGCCACTCGGGATTACAATCAGCCCCAGCATTTT. Its translation is CATRDYNQPQHF. The chain carries TRBV5-8 and TRBJ1-5, with D uncertain. CDR1 is SGHTS, CDR2 YDEGEE, per germline. The CDR3 sequence is 12 residues long. The V end lost 9 bases, the J end lost 3 bases, and 10 bases lay between the germline ends.

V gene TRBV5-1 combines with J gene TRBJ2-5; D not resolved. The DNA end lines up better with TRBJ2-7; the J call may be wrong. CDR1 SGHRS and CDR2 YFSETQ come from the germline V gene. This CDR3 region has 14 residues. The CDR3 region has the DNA TGCGCCAGCAGCCCCGGTCGGCTTTGGGGCGAGCAGTACTTC. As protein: CASSPGRLWGEQYF.

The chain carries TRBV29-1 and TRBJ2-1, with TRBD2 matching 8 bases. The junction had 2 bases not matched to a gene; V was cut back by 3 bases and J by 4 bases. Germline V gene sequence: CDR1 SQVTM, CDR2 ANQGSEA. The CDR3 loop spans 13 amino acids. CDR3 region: CSVEGLGYNEQFF. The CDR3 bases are TGCAGCGTTGAGGGACTAGGGTACAATGAGCAGTTCTTC.

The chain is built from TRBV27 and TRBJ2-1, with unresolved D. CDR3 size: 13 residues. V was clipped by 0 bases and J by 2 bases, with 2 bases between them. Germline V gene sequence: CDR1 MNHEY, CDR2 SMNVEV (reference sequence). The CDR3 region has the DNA TGTGCCAGCAGTTTATCTACCTACAATGAGCAGTTCTTC. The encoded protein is CASSLSTYNEQFF.

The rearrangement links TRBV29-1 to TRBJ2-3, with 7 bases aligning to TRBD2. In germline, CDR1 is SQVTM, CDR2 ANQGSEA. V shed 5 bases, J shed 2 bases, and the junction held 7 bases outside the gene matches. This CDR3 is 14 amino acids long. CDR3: CSVYRAGSTDTQYF. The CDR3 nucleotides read TGCAGCGTTTACAGAGCGGGGTCCACAGATACGCAGTATTTT.

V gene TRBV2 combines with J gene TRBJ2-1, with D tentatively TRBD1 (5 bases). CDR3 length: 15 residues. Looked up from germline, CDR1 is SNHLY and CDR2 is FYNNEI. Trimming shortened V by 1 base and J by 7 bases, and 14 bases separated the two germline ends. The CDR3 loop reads CASSEVQGRVNEQFF. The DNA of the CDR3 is TGTGCCAGCAGTGAAGTCCAGGGCAGGGTAAATGAGCAGTTCTTC.

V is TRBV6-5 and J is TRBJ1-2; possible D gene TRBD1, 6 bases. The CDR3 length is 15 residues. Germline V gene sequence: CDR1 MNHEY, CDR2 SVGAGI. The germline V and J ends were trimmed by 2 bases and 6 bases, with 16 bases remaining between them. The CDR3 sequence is CASSYGGWAGDGYTF. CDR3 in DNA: TGTGCCAGCAGTTACGGAGGTTGGGCAGGGGATGGCTACACCTTC.

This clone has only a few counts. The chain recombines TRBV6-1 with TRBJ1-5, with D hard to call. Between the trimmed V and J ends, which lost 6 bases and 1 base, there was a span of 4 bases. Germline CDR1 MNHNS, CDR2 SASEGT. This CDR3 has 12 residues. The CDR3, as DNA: TGTGCCAGCAGCCACAGCAATCAGCCCCAGCATTTT. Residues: CASSHSNQPQHF.

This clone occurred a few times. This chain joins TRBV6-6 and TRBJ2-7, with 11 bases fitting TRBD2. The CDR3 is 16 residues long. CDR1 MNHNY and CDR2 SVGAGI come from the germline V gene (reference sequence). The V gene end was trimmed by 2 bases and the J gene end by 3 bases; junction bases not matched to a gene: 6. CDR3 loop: CASSYPVGTSGYEQYF. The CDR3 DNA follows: TGTGCCAGCAGTTACCCCGTTGGGACTAGCGGCTACGAGCAGTACTTC.

The CDR3, as DNA: TGCGCCAGCAGTCACCAAACTAGGCCCCACGGGTTCGAGGGGAAGTATAATCAGCCCCAGCATTTT. This sequence encodes CASSHQTRPHGFEGKYNQPQHF. V gene TRBV10-1 combines with J gene TRBJ1-5; D is perhaps TRBD1 (5 bases). Trimming cost V 5 bases and J 4 bases, with 36 bases left between them. The germline CDR1 and CDR2 sequences are WNHNN and SYGVQD (reference sequence). This CDR3 region has 22 residues.

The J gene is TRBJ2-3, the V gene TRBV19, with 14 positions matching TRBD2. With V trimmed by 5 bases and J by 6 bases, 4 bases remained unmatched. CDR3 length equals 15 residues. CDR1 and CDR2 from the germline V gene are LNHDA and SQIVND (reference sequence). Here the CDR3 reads CASSPRLAGGDTQYF. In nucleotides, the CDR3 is TGTGCCAGTAGTCCAAGACTAGCGGGGGGGGATACGCAGTATTTT.